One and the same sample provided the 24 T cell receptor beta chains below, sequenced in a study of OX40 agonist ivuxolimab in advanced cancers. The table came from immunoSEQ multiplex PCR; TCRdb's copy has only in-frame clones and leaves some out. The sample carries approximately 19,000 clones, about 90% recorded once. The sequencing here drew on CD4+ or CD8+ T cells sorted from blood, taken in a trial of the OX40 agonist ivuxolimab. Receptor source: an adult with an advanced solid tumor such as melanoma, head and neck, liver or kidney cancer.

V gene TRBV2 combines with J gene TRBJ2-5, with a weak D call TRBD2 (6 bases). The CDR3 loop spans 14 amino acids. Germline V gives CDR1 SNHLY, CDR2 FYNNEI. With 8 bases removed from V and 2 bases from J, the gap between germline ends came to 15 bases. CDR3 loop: CASLRASVQETQYF. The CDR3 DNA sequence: TGTGCCAGCCTCCGGGCTAGCGTACAAGAGACCCAGTACTTC. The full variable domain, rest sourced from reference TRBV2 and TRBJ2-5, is EPEVTQTPSHQVTQMGQEVILRCVPISNHLYFYWYRQILGQKVEFLVSFYNNEISEKSEIFDDQFSVERPDGSNFTLKIRSTKLEDSAMYFCASLRASVQETQYFGPGTRLLVL.

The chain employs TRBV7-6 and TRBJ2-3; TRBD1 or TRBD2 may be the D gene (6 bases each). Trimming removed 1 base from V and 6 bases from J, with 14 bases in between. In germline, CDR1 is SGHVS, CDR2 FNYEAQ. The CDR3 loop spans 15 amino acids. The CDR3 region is CASSLVAGGGDTQYF. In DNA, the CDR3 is TGTGCCAGCAGCTTAGTGGCCGGGGGCGGCGATACGCAGTATTTT.

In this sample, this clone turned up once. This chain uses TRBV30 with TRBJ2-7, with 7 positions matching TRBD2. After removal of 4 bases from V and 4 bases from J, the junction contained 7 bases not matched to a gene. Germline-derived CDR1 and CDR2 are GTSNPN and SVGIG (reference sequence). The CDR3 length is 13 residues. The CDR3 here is CAWIGSGTYEQYF. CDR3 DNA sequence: TGTGCCTGGATAGGAAGCGGGACTTACGAGCAGTACTTC.

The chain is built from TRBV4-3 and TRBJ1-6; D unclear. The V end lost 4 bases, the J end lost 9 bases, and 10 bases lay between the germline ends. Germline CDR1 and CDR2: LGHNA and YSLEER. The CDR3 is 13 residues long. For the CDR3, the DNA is TGCGCCAGCAGCCCAGGACTGCCTTCACCCCTCCACTTT. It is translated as CASSPGLPSPLHF.

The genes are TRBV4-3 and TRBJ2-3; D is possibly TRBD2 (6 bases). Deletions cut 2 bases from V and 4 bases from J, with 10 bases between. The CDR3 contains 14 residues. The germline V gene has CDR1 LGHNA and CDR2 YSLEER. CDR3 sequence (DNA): TGCGCCAGCAGCCAACGACTAGTGGCAGATACGCAGTATTTT. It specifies CASSQRLVADTQYF.

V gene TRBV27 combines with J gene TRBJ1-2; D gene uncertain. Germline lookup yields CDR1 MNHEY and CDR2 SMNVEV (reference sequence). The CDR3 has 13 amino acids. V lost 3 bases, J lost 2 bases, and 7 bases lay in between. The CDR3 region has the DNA TGTGCCAGCAGTTTTGGGGTAAACTATGGCTACACCTTC. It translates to CASSFGVNYGYTF.

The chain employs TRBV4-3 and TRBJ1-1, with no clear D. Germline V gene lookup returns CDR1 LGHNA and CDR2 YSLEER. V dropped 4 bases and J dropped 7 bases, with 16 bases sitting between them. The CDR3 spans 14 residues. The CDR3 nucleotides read TGCGCCAGCAGCCCCACGAGTTTACTCAGTGAAGCTTTCTTT. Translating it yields CASSPTSLLSEAFF.

CDR3 amino acids: CASSLSRGEQFF. As DNA, the CDR3 is TGTGCCAGCAGTCTCAGTCGAGGTGAGCAGTTCTTC. This chain connects TRBV14 to TRBJ2-1; D ambiguous. Germline CDR1 SGHDN, CDR2 FVKESK. V lost 6 bases to trimming and J lost 9 bases, with 12 bases between them. The CDR3 consists of 12 residues. The full variable domain, in which reference TRBV14 and TRBJ2-1 provide the parts outside the CDR3, is EAGVTQFPSHSVIEKGQTVTLRCDPISGHDNLYWYRRVMGKEIKFLLHFVKESKQDESGMPNNRFLAERTGGTYSTLKVQPAELEDSGVYFCASSLSRGEQFFGPGTRLTVL.

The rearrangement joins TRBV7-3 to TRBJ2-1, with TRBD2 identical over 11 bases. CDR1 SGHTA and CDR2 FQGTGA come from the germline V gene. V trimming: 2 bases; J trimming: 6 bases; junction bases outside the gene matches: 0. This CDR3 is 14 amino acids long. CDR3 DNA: TGTGCCAGCAGCTTACTAGCGGGAGGCAATGAGCAGTTCTTC. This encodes CASSLLAGGNEQFF.

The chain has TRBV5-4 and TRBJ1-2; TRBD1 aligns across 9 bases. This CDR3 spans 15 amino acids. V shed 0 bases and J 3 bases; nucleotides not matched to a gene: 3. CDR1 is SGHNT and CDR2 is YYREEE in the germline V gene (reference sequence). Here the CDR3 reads CASSLGRQGDYGYTF. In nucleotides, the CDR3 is TGTGCCAGCAGCTTGGGACGACAGGGGGACTATGGCTACACCTTC.

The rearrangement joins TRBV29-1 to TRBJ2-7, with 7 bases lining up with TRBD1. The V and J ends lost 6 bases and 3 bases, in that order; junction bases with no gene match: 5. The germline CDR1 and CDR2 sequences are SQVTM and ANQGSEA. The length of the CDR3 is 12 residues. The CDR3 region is CSVWAGGYEQYF. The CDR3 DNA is TGCAGCGTGTGGGCAGGGGGCTACGAGCAGTACTTC.

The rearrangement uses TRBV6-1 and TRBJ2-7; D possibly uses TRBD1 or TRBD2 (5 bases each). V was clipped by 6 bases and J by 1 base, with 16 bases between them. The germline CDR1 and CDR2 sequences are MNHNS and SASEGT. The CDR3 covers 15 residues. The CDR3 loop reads CASRIEAGASYEQYF. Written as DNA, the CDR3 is TGTGCCAGCAGGATAGAGGCCGGGGCTTCCTACGAGCAGTACTTC.

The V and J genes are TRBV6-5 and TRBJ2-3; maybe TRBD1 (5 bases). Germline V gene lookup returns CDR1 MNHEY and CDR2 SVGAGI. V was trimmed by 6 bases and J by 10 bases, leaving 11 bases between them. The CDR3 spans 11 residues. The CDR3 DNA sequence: TGTGCCAGCAGGGTAGGGGTTTCGCAGTATTTT. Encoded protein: CASRVGVSQYF.

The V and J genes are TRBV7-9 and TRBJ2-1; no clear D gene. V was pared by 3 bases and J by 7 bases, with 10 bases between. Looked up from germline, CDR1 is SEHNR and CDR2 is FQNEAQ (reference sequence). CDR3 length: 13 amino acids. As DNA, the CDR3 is TGTGCCAGCAGCTTTAACCTAGGAAATGAGCAGTTCTTC. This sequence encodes CASSFNLGNEQFF.

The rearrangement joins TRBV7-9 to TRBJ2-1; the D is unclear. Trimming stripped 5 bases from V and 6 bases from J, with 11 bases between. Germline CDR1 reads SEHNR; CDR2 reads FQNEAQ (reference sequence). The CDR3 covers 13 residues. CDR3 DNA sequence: TGTGCCAGCAGCCCCGGACCGATCAATGAGCAGTTCTTC. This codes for CASSPGPINEQFF.

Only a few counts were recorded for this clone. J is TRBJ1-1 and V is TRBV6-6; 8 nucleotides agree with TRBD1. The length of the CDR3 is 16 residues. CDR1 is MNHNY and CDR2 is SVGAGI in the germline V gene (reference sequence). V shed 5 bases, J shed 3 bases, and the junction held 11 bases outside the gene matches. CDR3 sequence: CASSTDRDPFDTEAFF. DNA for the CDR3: TGTGCCAGCAGTACGGACAGGGACCCCTTCGACACTGAAGCTTTCTTT.

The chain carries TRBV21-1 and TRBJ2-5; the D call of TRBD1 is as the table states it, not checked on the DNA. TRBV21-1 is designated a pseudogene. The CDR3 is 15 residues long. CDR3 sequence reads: CASSQSCPQQETQYF. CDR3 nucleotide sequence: TGTGCCAGCAGCCAATCTTGCCCGCAGCAAGAGACCCAGTACTTC.

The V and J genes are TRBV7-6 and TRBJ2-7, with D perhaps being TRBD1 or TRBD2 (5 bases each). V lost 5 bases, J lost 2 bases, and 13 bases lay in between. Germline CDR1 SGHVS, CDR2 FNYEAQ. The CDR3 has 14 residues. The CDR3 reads CASSGPREPYEQYF. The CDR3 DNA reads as TGTGCCAGCAGCGGACCCAGGGAGCCCTACGAGCAGTACTTC.

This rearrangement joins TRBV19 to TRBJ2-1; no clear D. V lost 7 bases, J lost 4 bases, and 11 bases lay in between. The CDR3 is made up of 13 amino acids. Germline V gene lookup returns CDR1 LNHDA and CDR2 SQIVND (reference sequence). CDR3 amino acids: CASIGSPYNEQFF. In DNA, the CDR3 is TGTGCCAGTATTGGCAGTCCTTACAATGAGCAGTTCTTC.

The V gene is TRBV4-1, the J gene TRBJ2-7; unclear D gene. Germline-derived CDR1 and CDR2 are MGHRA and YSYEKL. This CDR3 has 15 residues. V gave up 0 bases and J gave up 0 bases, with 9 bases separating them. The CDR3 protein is CASSQDRHNSYEQYF. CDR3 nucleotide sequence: TGCGCCAGCAGCCAAGATCGACATAACTCCTACGAGCAGTACTTC.

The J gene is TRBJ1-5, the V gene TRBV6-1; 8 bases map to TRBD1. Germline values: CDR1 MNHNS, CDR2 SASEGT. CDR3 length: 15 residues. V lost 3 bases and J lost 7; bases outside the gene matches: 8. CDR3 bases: TGTGCCAGCAGTGAGGGAGGGGCAGGGGGCCAGCCCCAGCATTTT. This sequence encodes CASSEGGAGGQPQHF.

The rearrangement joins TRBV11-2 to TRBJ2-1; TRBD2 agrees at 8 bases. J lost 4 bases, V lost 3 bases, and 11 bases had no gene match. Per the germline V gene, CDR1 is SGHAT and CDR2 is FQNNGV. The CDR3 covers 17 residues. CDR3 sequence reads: CASSFLSVAGFYNEQFF. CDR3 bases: TGTGCCAGCAGCTTCCTCTCGGTAGCGGGATTTTACAATGAGCAGTTCTTC.

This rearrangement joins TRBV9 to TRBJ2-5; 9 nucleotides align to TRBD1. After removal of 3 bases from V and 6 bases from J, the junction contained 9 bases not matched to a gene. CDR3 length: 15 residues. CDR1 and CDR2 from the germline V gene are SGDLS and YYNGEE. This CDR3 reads CASSGPRTGAKTQYF. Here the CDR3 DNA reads TGTGCCAGCAGCGGTCCGAGGACAGGGGCAAAGACCCAGTACTTC.

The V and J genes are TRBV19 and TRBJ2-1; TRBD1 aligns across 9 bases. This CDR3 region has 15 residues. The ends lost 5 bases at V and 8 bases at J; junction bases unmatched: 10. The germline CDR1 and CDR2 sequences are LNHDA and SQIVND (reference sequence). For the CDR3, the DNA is TGTGCCAGTAGTCCCCGGGACAGGGAATTCTATGAGCAGTTCTTC. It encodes CASSPRDREFYEQFF.